This T cell receptor beta chain emerged from a study of cytomegalovirus exposure and HLA in healthy donors. PCR used 60 Vbeta primers and 13 Jbeta primers. Data came from immunoSEQ multiplex PCR; TCRdb stores just in-frame clones and leaves some out. The data hold 100,000 or so clones, with 60% to 85% observed a single time. The trim removed 2 bases at V and 7 bases at J, leaving 6 bases unmatched. CDR3 length: 14 residues. Germline V gene sequence: CDR1 LGHNA, CDR2 YNFKEQ. As regards this clone: Its target is not known.

Study-wide points: Follow-up analysis seemed to connect common viral pathogens with several of the most significant clusters identified. Presence/absence analyses assumed roughly uniform sequencing depth across donors. Immune exposure information available was restricted to CMV serostatus.

The chain carries TRBV4-2 and TRBJ1-2; 8 nucleotides align to TRBD1. The TCR originated in a man aged 30-40 years in good health and CMV-seropositive. Sequencing input: PBMCs. The CDR3 is CASSQPDRAVGYTF. The CDR3 DNA reads as TGTGCCAGCAGCCAACCGGACAGGGCCGTTGGCTACACCTTC.